These 29 T cell receptor beta chains originate from one sample sequenced in a study of cytomegalovirus exposure and HLA in healthy donors. The PCR employed 60 Vbeta primers together with 13 Jbeta primers. Clones were sequenced by immunoSEQ multiplex PCR, and TCRdb holds only the in-frame ones, with some missing. The sample yields 75,000 to 90,000 clones, approximately 81% seen once. The sequencing input was PBMCs. Receptors were obtained from a woman between 40 and 55 years old in good health and CMV-seropositive.

V usage is TRBV6-5 and J usage is TRBJ2-3, with TRBD1 identical over 9 bases. The V segment lost 4 bases and the J segment 5 bases; nucleotides outside the gene matches: 4. Looked up from germline, CDR1 is MNHEY and CDR2 is SVGAGI. CDR3 size: 14 residues. The CDR3 region is CASSWDRARDTQYF. The CDR3 nucleotides read TGTGCCAGCAGTTGGGACAGGGCGAGAGATACGCAGTATTTT.

V gene TRBV15 combines with J gene TRBJ1-2, with D hard to call. Per the germline V gene, CDR1 is LNHNV and CDR2 is YYDKDF (reference sequence). Trimming took off 0 bases at V and 0 bases at J, with 8 bases between the two ends. The CDR3 extends over 15 amino acids. The CDR3 loop reads CATSRDRGPNYGYTF. For the CDR3, the DNA is TGTGCCACCAGCAGAGATCGAGGGCCTAACTATGGCTACACCTTC.

The gene calls are TRBV5-6 and TRBJ2-1, with a weak D call TRBD1 (6 bases). This CDR3 is built from 15 residues. The V end was cut by 2 bases, the J end by 5 bases, with 14 bases between. Germline V gene lookup returns CDR1 SGHDT and CDR2 YYEEEE. The chain's CDR3 is CASSFVGTHNNEQFF. The CDR3 region has the DNA TGTGCCAGCAGCTTCGTCGGGACACATAACAATGAGCAGTTCTTC.

The gene calls are TRBV7-8 and TRBJ1-1; 7 bases match TRBD1. The CDR3 has 14 residues. Germline lookup yields CDR1 SGHVS and CDR2 FQNEAQ. V gave up 5 bases and J gave up 4 bases; unmatched junction bases: 7. CDR3 in amino acids: CASSRQGWGTEAFF. The CDR3 nucleotides read TGTGCCAGCAGCCGACAGGGTTGGGGCACTGAAGCTTTCTTT.

This sequence joins TRBV6-5 and TRBJ2-1; tentatively, D is TRBD1 (8 bases). The CDR3 has 14 residues. CDR1 MNHEY and CDR2 SVGAGI come from the germline V gene. V gave up 9 bases and J gave up 5 bases, with 17 bases separating them. In nucleotides, the CDR3 is TGTGCCAGAGGAACAGGGGGGGAAAACAATGAGCAGTTCTTC. It encodes CARGTGGENNEQFF.

The chain carries TRBV7-9 and TRBJ2-7, with 8 bases fitting TRBD1. This CDR3 region has 14 residues. Trimming at V came to 8 bases and at J to 2 bases, leaving 8 bases not matched to a gene. Looked up from germline, CDR1 is SEHNR and CDR2 is FQNEAQ (reference sequence). The DNA of the CDR3 is TGTGCCAGCGTTTTGTGGACAGGGACCTACGAGCAGTACTTC. Translation: CASVLWTGTYEQYF.

This chain connects TRBV29-1 to TRBJ2-1; TRBD2 agrees at 10 bases. This CDR3 has 15 amino acids. The germline gives CDR1 SQVTM, CDR2 ANQGSEA. Unmatched junction bases numbered 12, after V lost 7 bases and J lost 6 bases. The CDR3 here is CSAKKIAGGVNEQFF. CDR3 DNA: TGCAGCGCGAAGAAAATAGCGGGGGGTGTCAATGAGCAGTTCTTC.

In this sample, this clone turned up once. The V call is TRBV5-5, the J call TRBJ2-4; D is unresolved. Trimming removed 1 base from V and 5 bases from J, with 7 bases in between. The CDR3 length is 13 residues. Germline V gene data show CDR1 as SGHKS and CDR2 as YYEKEE (reference sequence). CDR3 sequence (DNA): TGTGCCAGCAGCTTGACGGTGGAAAACATTCAGTACTTC. Translation: CASSLTVENIQYF.

V is TRBV2 and J is TRBJ1-5; 7 nucleotides align to TRBD1. The CDR3 length is 14 residues. After removal of 3 bases from V and 6 bases from J, the junction contained 5 bases not matched to a gene. Per the germline V gene, CDR1 is SNHLY and CDR2 is FYNNEI. The CDR3 here is CASSDPTGTQPQHF. CDR3 DNA sequence: TGTGCCAGCAGTGACCCGACAGGGACTCAGCCCCAGCATTTT.

This chain joins TRBV7-9 and TRBJ2-2; 7 bases match TRBD2. CDR3 length: 17 residues. Germline-derived CDR1 and CDR2 are SEHNR and FQNEAQ (reference sequence). V lost 0 bases, J lost 3 bases, and 7 bases stayed unmatched. As DNA, the CDR3 is TGTGCCAGCAGCTTAGCAGCTAGCGGAATATACACCGGGGAGCTGTTTTTT. Translated, it gives CASSLAASGIYTGELFF.

The genes are TRBV6-1 and TRBJ1-2; D is perhaps TRBD1 (6 bases). CDR1 and CDR2 (germline): MNHNS, SASEGT. The length of the CDR3 is 15 residues. Trimming stripped 5 bases from V and 5 bases from J, with 18 bases between. CDR3 nucleotides: TGTGCCAGCAGTCGGGGGGCAGGGACGAATTATGGCTACACCTTC. Translated, it gives CASSRGAGTNYGYTF.

This rearrangement joins TRBV6-5 to TRBJ2-3; D is unclear. V was trimmed by 4 bases and J by 0 bases, leaving 8 bases between them. The CDR3 spans 14 residues. CDR1 and CDR2 (germline): MNHEY, SVGAGI. The CDR3 coding sequence is TGTGCCAGCAGTTCAACCTATAGCACAGATACGCAGTATTTT. It yields the protein CASSSTYSTDTQYF.

This chain joins TRBV7-2 and TRBJ2-3, with TRBD2 matching 11 bases. In germline, CDR1 is SGHTA, CDR2 FQGNSA. There are 16 residues in the CDR3. The V and J ends lost 1 base and 5 bases, in that order; junction bases with no gene match: 5. The CDR3 loop reads CASSLGGSGGGDTQYF. Here the CDR3 DNA reads TGTGCCAGCAGCTTAGGAGGTAGCGGGGGGGGAGATACGCAGTATTTT.

The V call is TRBV4-1, the J call TRBJ2-3, with TRBD2 matching over 10 bases. CDR1 and CDR2 from the germline V gene are MGHRA and YSYEKL. The CDR3 consists of 16 residues. V trimming: 0 bases; J trimming: 4 bases; junction bases outside the gene matches: 4. The CDR3 DNA is TGCGCCAGCAGCCAAGATAAGCGGGGGGGGCCAGATACGCAGTATTTT. This gives the protein CASSQDKRGGPDTQYF.

In DNA, the CDR3 is TGTGCCAGCAGCCACTCGGGACAGTCAAATGAGCAGTTCTTC. Translated, it gives CASSHSGQSNEQFF. The chain joins TRBV11-2 to TRBJ2-1; 7 bases agree with TRBD1. J gave up 7 bases and V 5 bases, and 8 bases lay outside the gene matches. Germline V gene sequence: CDR1 SGHAT, CDR2 FQNNGV. The CDR3 is made up of 14 amino acids. The full variable domain, with the rest looked up from reference TRBV11-2 and TRBJ2-1, is EAGVAQSPRYKIIEKRQSVAFWCNPISGHATLYWYQQILGQGPKLLIQFQNNGVVDDSQLPKDRFSAERLKGVDSTLKIQPAKLEDSAVYLCASSHSGQSNEQFFGPGTRLTVL.

This sequence joins TRBV29-1 and TRBJ1-6; D unclear. CDR1 and CDR2 from the germline V gene are SQVTM and ANQGSEA. V dropped 3 bases and J dropped 0 bases, with 9 bases sitting between them. The CDR3 runs to 15 residues. For the CDR3, the DNA is TGCAGCGTTGATTGCGGCAGCTCCTATAATTCACCCCTCCACTTT. Translation gives CSVDCGSSYNSPLHF.

The gene calls are TRBV19 and TRBJ2-4; maybe TRBD1 (5 bases). Per the germline V gene, CDR1 is LNHDA and CDR2 is SQIVND (reference sequence). The V gene lost 4 bases and the J gene lost 3 bases, with 13 bases spanning the gap. The CDR3 has 15 amino acids. The CDR3 sequence: CASSTFQGVKNIQYF. The CDR3 region has the DNA TGTGCCAGTAGTACCTTCCAGGGCGTCAAAAACATTCAGTACTTC.

This clone was picked up a small number of times. The rearrangement joins TRBV7-2 to TRBJ2-1; TRBD2 matches at 12 bases. The germline V gene encodes CDR1 SGHTA and CDR2 FQGNSA. This CDR3 is built from 16 residues. Trimming took 2 bases from V and 6 from J; bases not matched to a gene: 5. CDR3 in amino acids: CASSLLAGGPSNEQFF. The CDR3 DNA reads as TGTGCCAGCAGCTTACTAGCGGGGGGGCCGAGCAATGAGCAGTTCTTC.

The rearrangement joins TRBV4-3 to TRBJ2-2; 7 nucleotides agree with TRBD2. Germline V lookup: CDR1 LGHNA, CDR2 YSLEER. Trimming took 0 bases from V and 6 from J; bases not matched to a gene: 7. This CDR3 has 16 amino acids. Here the CDR3 DNA reads TGCGCCAGCAGCCAAGAGCGGGGGTTTGGGGCCGGGGAGCTGTTTTTT. Its translation: CASSQERGFGAGELFF.

This clone has only a few counts. The V call is TRBV6-1, the J call TRBJ1-4; the D gene is possibly TRBD1 (6 bases). V gave up 6 bases and J gave up 7 bases, with 12 bases separating them. The CDR3 totals 13 residues. Germline loops: CDR1 MNHNS, CDR2 SASEGT. The CDR3, as DNA: TGTGCCAGCAGACCAGGGGCCGGTGAAAAACTGTTTTTT. Its protein is CASRPGAGEKLFF.

This sequence joins TRBV25-1 and TRBJ1-6; D ambiguous. The CDR3 is made up of 16 amino acids. The germline CDR1 and CDR2 sequences are MGHDK and SYGVNS. Trimming pared 4 bases from V and 0 bases from J, leaving 10 bases between. The CDR3 reads CASSGLTSSYNSPLHF. In DNA form, the CDR3 reads TGTGCCAGCAGTGGCTTAACTAGCTCCTATAATTCACCCCTCCACTTT.

The chain couples TRBV5-1 to TRBJ2-5; tentative D call: TRBD2 (5 bases). With 0 bases removed from V and 7 bases from J, the gap between germline ends came to 16 bases. The CDR3 spans 15 residues. Germline-derived CDR1 and CDR2 are SGHRS and YFSETQ. The CDR3 DNA sequence: TGCGCCAGCAGCTTGGAGCCCGGAGGTACGGGGACCCAGTACTTC. This translates into CASSLEPGGTGTQYF.

There are a few counts of this clone. The rearrangement links TRBV7-8 to TRBJ1-6; weak D call: TRBD1 (5 bases). There are 16 residues in the CDR3. Looked up from germline, CDR1 is SGHVS and CDR2 is FQNEAQ. Trimming pared 1 base from V and 10 bases from J, leaving 17 bases between. CDR3 residues: CASSLGQGNLMSPLHF. CDR3 bases: TGTGCCAGCAGCTTAGGGCAGGGTAACCTTATGTCACCCCTCCACTTT.

The chain uses TRBV7-8 and TRBJ2-7; D uncertain. Trimming took off 5 bases at V and 6 bases at J, with 17 bases between the two ends. The CDR3 is made up of 14 amino acids. Germline-derived CDR1 and CDR2 are SGHVS and FQNEAQ. The CDR3 loop is CASSRQVGIGEQYF. The CDR3 DNA reads as TGTGCCAGCAGCCGACAAGTGGGTATTGGCGAGCAGTACTTC. Full variable domain (rest looked up from reference TRBV7-8 and TRBJ2-7): GAGVSQSPRYKVAKRGQDVALRCDPISGHVSLFWYQQALGQGPEFLTYFQNEAQLDKSGLPSDRFFAERPEGSVSTLKIQRTQQEDSAVYLCASSRQVGIGEQYFGPGTRLTVT.

The chain joins TRBV28 to TRBJ1-1; a possible D gene is TRBD1 (5 bases). This CDR3 contains 14 residues. Looked up from germline, CDR1 is MDHEN and CDR2 is SYDVKM. V was trimmed by 3 bases and J by 3 bases, leaving 11 bases between them. CDR3 nucleotide sequence: TGTGCCAGCAGTTTGGCAGGGAGGGACACTGAAGCTTTCTTT. Translated, it gives CASSLAGRDTEAFF.

Only a few counts were recorded for this clone. The chain combines TRBV5-1 with TRBJ2-3; TRBD2 aligns across 9 bases. This CDR3 has 15 amino acids. Looked up from germline, CDR1 is SGHRS and CDR2 is YFSETQ. Unmatched junction bases numbered 5, after V lost 6 bases and J lost 0 bases. The CDR3 DNA sequence: TGCGCCAGCAAGCTAGCGGGGCATAGCACAGATACGCAGTATTTT. Encoded protein: CASKLAGHSTDTQYF.

The chain employs TRBV5-6 and TRBJ2-7; 8 bases fit TRBD1. Germline CDR1 reads SGHDT; CDR2 reads YYEEEE. After removal of 4 bases from V and 2 bases from J, the junction contained 5 bases not matched to a gene. The CDR3 has 14 amino acids. The CDR3 nucleotides read TGTGCCAGCAGCAGGACAGGGTGGACCTACGAGCAGTACTTC. It codes for CASSRTGWTYEQYF. Full variable domain (remainder filled in from reference TRBV5-6 and TRBJ2-7): DAGVTQSPTHLIKTRGQQVTLRCSPKSGHDTVSWYQQALGQGPQFIFQYYEEEERQRGNFPDRFSGHQFPNYSSELNVNALLLGDSALYLCASSRTGWTYEQYFGPGTRLTVT.

On this clone: The same CDR3 arises from other DNA sequences in this sample as well. The genes are TRBV19 and TRBJ1-2; TRBD1 aligns across 8 bases. V lost 6 bases to trimming and J lost 0 bases; unmatched junction nucleotides: 6. The CDR3 runs to 15 residues. Germline-derived CDR1 and CDR2 are LNHDA and SQIVND (reference sequence). The CDR3 spells CASSLQGASNYGYTF. The CDR3 DNA follows: TGTGCCAGTAGCCTTCAGGGGGCGTCTAACTATGGCTACACCTTC.

The gene calls are TRBV4-3 and TRBJ1-5, with 8 bases that match TRBD1. The CDR3 spans 15 residues. Germline V CDR1 and CDR2: LGHNA, YSLEER. V lost 4 bases, J lost 5 bases, and 7 bases stayed unmatched. CDR3 amino acids: CASSPGTGGYQPQHF. For the CDR3, the DNA is TGCGCCAGCAGCCCCGGGACAGGCGGATATCAGCCCCAGCATTTT.